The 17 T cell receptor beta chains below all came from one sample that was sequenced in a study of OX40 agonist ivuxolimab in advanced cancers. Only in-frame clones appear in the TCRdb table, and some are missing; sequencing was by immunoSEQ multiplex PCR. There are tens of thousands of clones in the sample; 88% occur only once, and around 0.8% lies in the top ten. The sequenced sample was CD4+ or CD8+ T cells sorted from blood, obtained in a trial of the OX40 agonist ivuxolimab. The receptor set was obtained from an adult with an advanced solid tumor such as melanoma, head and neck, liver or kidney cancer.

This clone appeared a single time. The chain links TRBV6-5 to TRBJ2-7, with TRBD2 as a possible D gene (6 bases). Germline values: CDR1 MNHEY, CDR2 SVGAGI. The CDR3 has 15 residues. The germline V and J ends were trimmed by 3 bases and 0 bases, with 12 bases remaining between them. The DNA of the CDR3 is TGTGCCAGCAGTTATAGGGGAGGTCTCTCCTACGAGCAGTACTTC. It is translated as CASSYRGGLSYEQYF.

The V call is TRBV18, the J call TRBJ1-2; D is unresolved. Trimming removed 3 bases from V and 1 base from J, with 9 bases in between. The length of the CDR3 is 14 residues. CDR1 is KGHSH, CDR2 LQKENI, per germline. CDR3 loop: CASSPGSGNYGYTF. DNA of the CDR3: TGTGCCAGCTCACCGGGTTCGGGTAACTATGGCTACACCTTC.

CDR3 region: CAWVSGQGYEQYF. CDR3 coding DNA: TGTGCCTGGGTATCGGGACAGGGCTACGAGCAGTACTTC. The V gene is TRBV30, the J gene TRBJ2-7; 9 bases line up with TRBD1. The CDR3 sequence is 13 residues long. Trimming took 5 bases from V and 3 from J; bases not matched to a gene: 5. In germline, CDR1 is GTSNPN, CDR2 SVGIG (reference sequence).

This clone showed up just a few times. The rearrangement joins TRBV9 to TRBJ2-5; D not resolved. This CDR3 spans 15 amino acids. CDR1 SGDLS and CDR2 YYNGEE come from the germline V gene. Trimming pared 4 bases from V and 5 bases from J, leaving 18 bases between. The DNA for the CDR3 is TGTGCCAGCAGCTTGGGTTCTAGGGCGTGGGAGACCCAGTACTTC. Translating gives CASSLGSRAWETQYF.

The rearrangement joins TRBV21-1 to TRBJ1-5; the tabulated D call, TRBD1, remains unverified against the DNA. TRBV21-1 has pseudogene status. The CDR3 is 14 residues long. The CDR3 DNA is TGTGCCAAACCCGGTAGACACCTCAATCAGCCCCAGCATTTT. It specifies CAKPGRHLNQPQHF.

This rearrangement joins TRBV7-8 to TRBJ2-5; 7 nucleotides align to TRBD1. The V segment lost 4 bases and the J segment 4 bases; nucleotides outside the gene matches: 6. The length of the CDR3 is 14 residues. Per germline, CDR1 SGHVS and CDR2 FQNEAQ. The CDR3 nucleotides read TGTGCCAGCAGCTCGTACAGGGGCGGAGAGACCCAGTACTTC. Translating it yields CASSSYRGGETQYF.

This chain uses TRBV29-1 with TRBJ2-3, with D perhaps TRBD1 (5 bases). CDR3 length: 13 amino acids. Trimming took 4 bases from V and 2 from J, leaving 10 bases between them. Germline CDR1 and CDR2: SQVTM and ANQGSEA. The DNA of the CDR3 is TGCAGCGTTGGACAGAGCTCCACAGATACGCAGTATTTT. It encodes CSVGQSSTDTQYF.

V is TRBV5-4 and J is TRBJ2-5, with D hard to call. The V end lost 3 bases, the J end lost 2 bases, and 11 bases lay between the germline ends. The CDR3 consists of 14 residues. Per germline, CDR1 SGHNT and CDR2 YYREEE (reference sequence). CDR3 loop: CASSSRFGQETQYF. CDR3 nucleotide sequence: TGTGCCAGCAGCTCTAGGTTCGGACAAGAGACCCAGTACTTC. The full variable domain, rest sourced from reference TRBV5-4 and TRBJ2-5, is ETGVTQSPTHLIKTRGQQVTLRCSSQSGHNTVSWYQQALGQGPQFIFQYYREEENGRGNFPPRFSGLQFPNYSSELNVNALELDDSALYLCASSSRFGQETQYFGPGTRLLVL.

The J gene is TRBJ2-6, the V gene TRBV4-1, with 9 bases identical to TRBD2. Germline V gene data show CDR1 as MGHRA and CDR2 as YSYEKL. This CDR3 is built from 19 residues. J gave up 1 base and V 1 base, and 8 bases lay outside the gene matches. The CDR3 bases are TGCGCCAGCAGCCAAGGTCGTGCTAGCGGGATTTCTGGGGCCAACGTCCTGACTTTC. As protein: CASSQGRASGISGANVLTF.

CDR3 coding DNA: TGTGCCAGCTCACTGGCCGGGACAGGAAGTCGGGGTGAAGCTTTCTTT. This gives the protein CASSLAGTGSRGEAFF. The chain employs TRBV18 and TRBJ1-1, with 8 bases fitting TRBD1. CDR3 length: 16 residues. Trimming took 4 bases from V and 7 from J; bases not matched to a gene: 14. Per the germline V gene, CDR1 is KGHSH and CDR2 is LQKENI.

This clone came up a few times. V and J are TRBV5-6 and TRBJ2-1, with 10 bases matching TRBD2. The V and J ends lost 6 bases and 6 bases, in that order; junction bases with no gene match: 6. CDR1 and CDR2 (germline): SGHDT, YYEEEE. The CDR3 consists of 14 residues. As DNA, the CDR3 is TGTGCCAGCAATTTGGGACTAGCGCCCAATGAGCAGTTCTTC. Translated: CASNLGLAPNEQFF.

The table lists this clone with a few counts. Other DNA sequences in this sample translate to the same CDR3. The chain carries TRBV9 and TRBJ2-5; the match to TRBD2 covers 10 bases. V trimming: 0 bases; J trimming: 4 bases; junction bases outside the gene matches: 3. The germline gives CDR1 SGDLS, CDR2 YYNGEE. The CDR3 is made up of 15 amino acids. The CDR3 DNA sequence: TGTGCCAGCAGCGTAGCAGCGGGGGGGCCAGAGACCCAGTACTTC. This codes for CASSVAAGGPETQYF.

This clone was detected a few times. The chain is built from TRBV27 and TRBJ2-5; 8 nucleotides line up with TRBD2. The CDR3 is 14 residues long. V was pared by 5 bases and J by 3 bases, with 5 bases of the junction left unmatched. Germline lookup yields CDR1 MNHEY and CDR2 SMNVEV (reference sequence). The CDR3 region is CASSPLAGKETQYF. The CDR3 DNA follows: TGTGCCAGCAGTCCGTTAGCGGGAAAAGAGACCCAGTACTTC.

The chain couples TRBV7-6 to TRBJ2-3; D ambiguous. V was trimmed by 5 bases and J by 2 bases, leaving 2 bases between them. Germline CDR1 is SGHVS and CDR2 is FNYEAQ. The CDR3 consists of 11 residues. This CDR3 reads CASSTTDTQYF. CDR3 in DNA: TGTGCCAGCAGCACCACAGATACGCAGTATTTT.

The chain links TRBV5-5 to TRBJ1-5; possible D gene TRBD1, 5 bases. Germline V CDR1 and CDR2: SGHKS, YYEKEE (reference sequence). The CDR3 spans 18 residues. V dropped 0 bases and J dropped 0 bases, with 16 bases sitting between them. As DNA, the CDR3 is TGTGCCAGCAGCTTGGAGGGATCCGGGGCCCATAGCAATCAGCCCCAGCATTTT. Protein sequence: CASSLEGSGAHSNQPQHF.

The CDR3 reads CASSESQYRELFF. The CDR3 DNA reads as TGTGCCAGCAGTGAATCACAGTACCGGGAGCTGTTTTTT. The chain is built from TRBV6-1 and TRBJ2-2; D remains ambiguous. This CDR3 is built from 13 residues. Trimming took 2 bases from V and 9 from J, leaving 10 bases between them. In germline, CDR1 is MNHNS, CDR2 SASEGT.

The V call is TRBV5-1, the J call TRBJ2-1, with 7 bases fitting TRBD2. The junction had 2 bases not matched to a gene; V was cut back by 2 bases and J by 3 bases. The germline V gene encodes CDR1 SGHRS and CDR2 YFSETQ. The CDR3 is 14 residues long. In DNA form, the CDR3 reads TGCGCCAGCAGCTTTCCTAGCGGCTACAATGAGCAGTTCTTC. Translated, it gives CASSFPSGYNEQFF.